A single T cell receptor beta chain is shown here with its context. Sequenced by immunoSEQ multiplex PCR; TCRdb stores in-frame clones only, minus some. The table includes about 240,000 clones, more than 75% detected once. This record comes from a study of blood T cell repertoires in COVID-19. At the level of the study: There were acute and convalescent COVID-19 samples, and they came from the United States, Italy and Spain.

The material sequenced was peripheral blood. The sequence came from a woman aged 70 to 79 with active or convalescent COVID-19.

The CDR3 DNA sequence: TGTGCCAGCAGGGACACCAGCACAGATACGCAGTATTTT. Translated, it gives CASRDTSTDTQYF. The gene calls are TRBV2 and TRBJ2-3; D perhaps matches TRBD1 (5 bases). The CDR3 runs to 13 residues. CDR1 and CDR2 from the germline V gene are SNHLY and FYNNEI. Deletions cut 6 bases from V and 0 bases from J, with 7 bases between.